A single sample gave rise to the 30 T cell receptor beta chains below, sequenced in a study of cytotoxic CD8 clonotypes in ibrutinib-treated CLL. Sequencing was performed with immunoSEQ multiplex PCR; in TCRdb, only in-frame clones are kept and a portion is missing. Here the sample spans some 150,000 clones, more than 75% being singletons. Material: PBMCs, obtained after 24 months of ibrutinib treatment. The receptors here all came from a human donor with chronic lymphocytic leukemia.

The chain joins TRBV19 to TRBJ1-5, with D possibly matching TRBD1 (6 bases). Trimming took 5 bases from V and 4 from J, leaving 9 bases between them. This CDR3 has 13 residues. The germline V gene encodes CDR1 LNHDA and CDR2 SQIVND (reference sequence). This CDR3 is CASSRGHNQPQHF. The DNA for the CDR3 is TGTGCCAGTAGTCGGGGGCATAATCAGCCCCAGCATTTT.

The rearrangement joins TRBV7-8 to TRBJ2-1; TRBD1 is a possible D gene (6 bases). This CDR3 contains 15 residues. The germline V and J ends were trimmed by 5 bases and 2 bases, with 13 bases remaining between them. The V gene's germline CDR1 is SGHVS and CDR2 FQNEAQ. In nucleotides, the CDR3 is TGTGCCAGCAGCCCCCGGGACACAGCCTACAATGAGCAGTTCTTC. Translating gives CASSPRDTAYNEQFF. Full variable domain (outside the CDR3, taken from reference TRBV7-8 and TRBJ2-1): GAGVSQSPRYKVAKRGQDVALRCDPISGHVSLFWYQQALGQGPEFLTYFQNEAQLDKSGLPSDRFFAERPEGSVSTLKIQRTQQEDSAVYLCASSPRDTAYNEQFFGPGTRLTVL.

The chain is built from TRBV6-4 and TRBJ2-7; the D call may be TRBD1 or TRBD2 (5 bases each). V was clipped by 6 bases and J by 6 bases, with 18 bases between them. This CDR3 comprises 14 residues. The germline gives CDR1 MRHNA, CDR2 SNTAGT. CDR3 nucleotide sequence: TGTGCCAGCAGGCCCGGCAGGGACCGAGGCGAGCAGTACTTC. Protein: CASRPGRDRGEQYF.

J is TRBJ1-6 and V is TRBV5-4; 9 bases are shared with TRBD1. CDR3 length: 13 amino acids. The ends lost 4 bases at V and 9 bases at J; junction bases unmatched: 2. Germline values: CDR1 SGHNT, CDR2 YYREEE (reference sequence). The CDR3 nucleotides are TGTGCCAGCAGCCAGGGACAGGGTTCACCCCTCCACTTT. It translates to CASSQGQGSPLHF.

The gene calls are TRBV4-1 and TRBJ2-7; D unresolved. Trimming took off 1 base at V and 0 bases at J, with 7 bases between the two ends. The CDR3 sequence is 14 residues long. Looked up from germline, CDR1 is MGHRA and CDR2 is YSYEKL. The CDR3 loop is CASSQGGNSYEQYF. CDR3 nucleotide sequence: TGCGCCAGCAGCCAAGGTGGCAACTCCTACGAGCAGTACTTC.

V gene TRBV7-2 combines with J gene TRBJ1-5, with 9 nucleotides matching TRBD1. CDR1 is SGHTA, CDR2 FQGNSA, per germline. There are 15 residues in the CDR3. V was clipped by 5 bases and J by 3 bases; unmatched bases: 5. The CDR3 sequence: CASSQGTGLNQPQHF. In DNA, the CDR3 is TGTGCCAGCAGCCAAGGGACAGGGCTCAATCAGCCCCAGCATTTT.

This chain uses TRBV27 with TRBJ2-3; 7 bases map to TRBD2. The CDR3 is 14 residues long. The germline CDR1 and CDR2 sequences are MNHEY and SMNVEV (reference sequence). The junction had 5 bases not matched to a gene; V was cut back by 7 bases and J by 1 base. CDR3 in DNA: TGTGCCAGCACCGAGCGGGGAGGCACAGATACGCAGTATTTT. Amino acids: CASTERGGTDTQYF.

This clone was detected a few times. V gene TRBV28 combines with J gene TRBJ1-5; D is ambiguous. CDR3 length equals 15 residues. Germline CDR1 reads MDHEN; CDR2 reads SYDVKM. V lost 2 bases and J lost 2, with 10 bases in between. The CDR3 DNA reads TGTGCCAGCAGTTTAGGCAGCACCGGCAATCAGCCCCAGCATTTT. Protein product: CASSLGSTGNQPQHF. The full variable domain, with the rest looked up from reference TRBV28 and TRBJ1-5, is DVKVTQSSRYLVKRTGEKVFLECVQDMDHENMFWYRQDPGLGLRLIYFSYDVKMKEKGDIPEGYSVSREKKERFSLILESASTNQTSMYLCASSLGSTGNQPQHFGDGTRLSIL.

This chain uses TRBV2 with TRBJ1-1; D is unclear. The CDR3 totals 17 residues. The V gene's germline CDR1 is SNHLY and CDR2 FYNNEI. The V gene lost 6 bases and the J gene lost 0 bases, with 20 bases spanning the gap. The CDR3 region is CASSALVGGFMNTEAFF. CDR3 nucleotides: TGTGCCAGCAGCGCCCTGGTGGGAGGCTTCATGAACACTGAAGCTTTCTTT.

V gene TRBV5-1 combines with J gene TRBJ2-7; 10 nucleotides line up with TRBD1. The germline V gene has CDR1 SGHRS and CDR2 YFSETQ. The CDR3 runs 15 residues. V lost 0 bases, J lost 7 bases, and 7 bases stayed unmatched. CDR3 region: CASSLARQGAGEQYF. The DNA for the CDR3 is TGCGCCAGCAGCTTGGCCCGACAGGGGGCCGGGGAGCAGTACTTC. The full variable domain, rest sourced from reference TRBV5-1 and TRBJ2-7, is KAGVTQTPRYLIKTRGQQVTLSCSPISGHRSVSWYQQTPGQGLQFLFEYFSETQRNKGNFPGRFSGRQFSNSRSEMNVSTLELGDSALYLCASSLARQGAGEQYFGPGTRLTVT.

This rearrangement joins TRBV7-2 to TRBJ1-1; D remains unclear. CDR1 SGHTA and CDR2 FQGNSA come from the germline V gene. The ends were cut back, 0 bases at V and 3 bases at J, with 14 bases in the middle. The CDR3 totals 16 residues. CDR3 region: CASSLAGITSDTEAFF. The DNA for the CDR3 is TGTGCCAGCAGCTTAGCGGGGATCACCTCTGACACTGAAGCTTTCTTT.

The chain couples TRBV7-2 to TRBJ1-4; D possibly corresponds to TRBD1 (6 bases). Trimming removed 5 bases from V and 8 bases from J, with 15 bases in between. CDR3 size: 14 residues. The germline V gene encodes CDR1 SGHTA and CDR2 FQGNSA. In DNA form, the CDR3 reads TGTGCCAGCAGCCCGGGGGGCCGTGGGGAAAAACTGTTTTTT. Its translation is CASSPGGRGEKLFF.

The J gene is TRBJ2-3, the V gene TRBV5-6, with 9 positions matching TRBD2. V gave up 2 bases and J gave up 10 bases; unmatched junction bases: 11. The CDR3 runs to 15 residues. Per germline, CDR1 SGHDT and CDR2 YYEEEE. Here the CDR3 DNA reads TGTGCCAGCAGCTTCAGAGCGGGGGGCGCGGCGGCGCAGTATTTT. It is translated as CASSFRAGGAAAQYF.

The V gene is TRBV14, the J gene TRBJ2-3; 9 nucleotides line up with TRBD2. Unmatched junction bases numbered 9, after V lost 2 bases and J lost 6 bases. Germline V gives CDR1 SGHDN, CDR2 FVKESK. This CDR3 contains 16 residues. CDR3 sequence reads: CASSQTSGRLWDTQYF. CDR3 in DNA: TGTGCCAGCAGCCAAACAAGCGGGAGGCTATGGGATACGCAGTATTTT.

This clone was counted a few times. The chain carries TRBV7-3 and TRBJ2-7; a weak D match, TRBD2 (5 bases). Germline lookup yields CDR1 SGHTA and CDR2 FQGTGA. CDR3 length: 14 amino acids. Trimming removed 1 base from V and 6 bases from J, with 13 bases in between. CDR3 nucleotides: TGTGCCAGCAGCTTAAACGCACTAGAAGGCGAGCAGTACTTC. Protein product: CASSLNALEGEQYF.

The chain carries TRBV6-5 and TRBJ1-2; TRBD1 matches 11 bases. The V gene's germline CDR1 is MNHEY and CDR2 SVGAGI. This CDR3 is built from 14 residues. J gave up 8 bases and V 6 bases, and 8 bases lay outside the gene matches. CDR3 DNA: TGTGCCAGCAGATCCGGACAGGGGGCGCGGGGCTACACCTTC. This sequence encodes CASRSGQGARGYTF.

This clone was counted only a few times. V and J are TRBV10-3 and TRBJ1-2, with D uncertain. The CDR3 has 11 amino acids. Deletions cut 0 bases from V and 4 bases from J, with 0 bases between. The germline V gene has CDR1 ENHRY and CDR2 SYGVKD. This CDR3 is CAISESYGYTF. The CDR3 nucleotides are TGTGCCATCAGTGAGTCCTATGGCTACACCTTC.

The genes are TRBV5-1 and TRBJ1-2; perhaps TRBD1 as D (6 bases). V lost 0 bases, J lost 3 bases, and 12 bases lay in between. Looked up from germline, CDR1 is SGHRS and CDR2 is YFSETQ. The CDR3 spans 15 residues. The CDR3 DNA sequence: TGCGCCAGCAGCTTGGCGGGACAAGCCGACTATGGCTACACCTTC. It specifies CASSLAGQADYGYTF.

The chain employs TRBV29-1 and TRBJ1-1; tentatively, D is TRBD1 (5 bases). CDR3 length: 14 residues. V was trimmed by 1 base and J by 3 bases, leaving 12 bases between them. Germline-derived CDR1 and CDR2 are SQVTM and ANQGSEA. CDR3 loop: CSVEVGAMDTEAFF. The CDR3, as DNA: TGCAGCGTTGAAGTAGGGGCTATGGACACTGAAGCTTTCTTT.

V usage is TRBV7-9 and J usage is TRBJ2-3, with unresolved D. The CDR3 length is 15 residues. The germline V gene has CDR1 SEHNR and CDR2 FQNEAQ (reference sequence). V dropped 5 bases and J dropped 3 bases, with 15 bases sitting between them. For the CDR3, the DNA is TGTGCCAGCAGCCCCCCCCTTCGCGCTACAGATACGCAGTATTTT. This gives the protein CASSPPLRATDTQYF.

This clone was counted a single time. V usage is TRBV5-1 and J usage is TRBJ2-6, with a possible D match to TRBD1 (6 bases). V shed 3 bases and J shed 3 bases, with 16 bases lying between them. CDR3 length: 17 amino acids. CDR1 and CDR2 from the germline V gene are SGHRS and YFSETQ. The CDR3 DNA reads TGCGCCAGCAGCTCTGGACAGCCCACGGGTGGGGCCAACGTCCTGACTTTC. Translating gives CASSSGQPTGGANVLTF.

This clone showed up just once. The gene calls are TRBV4-3 and TRBJ1-1, with D unresolved. V lost 0 bases and J lost 3, with 11 bases in between. In germline, CDR1 is LGHNA, CDR2 YSLEER. The CDR3 covers 15 residues. CDR3 residues: CASSQDTYGDTEAFF. CDR3 bases: TGCGCCAGCAGCCAAGATACCTATGGGGACACTGAAGCTTTCTTT.

This chain uses TRBV5-1 with TRBJ2-5, with D perhaps matching TRBD1 (5 bases). Germline V gene lookup returns CDR1 SGHRS and CDR2 YFSETQ. The CDR3 extends over 14 amino acids. V shed 2 bases and J shed 1 base, with 9 bases lying between them. For the CDR3, the DNA is TGCGCCAGCAGCTTCCGCCAGGGCCAAGAGACCCAGTACTTC. The encoded protein is CASSFRQGQETQYF.

The chain couples TRBV28 to TRBJ1-4; D is perhaps TRBD1 (5 bases). The CDR3 is made up of 12 amino acids. Trimming removed 6 bases at V and 8 bases at J, with 10 bases between. Germline V gene sequence: CDR1 MDHEN, CDR2 SYDVKM. The CDR3 nucleotides read TGTGCCAGCAGCCCGGGACGGGAAAAACTGTTTTTT. Translated, it gives CASSPGREKLFF.

The gene calls are TRBV29-1 and TRBJ1-4, with D possibly matching TRBD1 (6 bases). V lost 5 bases, J lost 6 bases, and 10 bases lay in between. Germline V gene sequence: CDR1 SQVTM, CDR2 ANQGSEA. The CDR3 runs to 12 residues. The CDR3 DNA reads as TGCAGCGTTCGGGGGCGTCATGAAAAACTGTTTTTT. Protein product: CSVRGRHEKLFF.

V and J are TRBV7-9 and TRBJ1-1; 7 positions match TRBD1. This CDR3 comprises 15 residues. Germline V gene data show CDR1 as SEHNR and CDR2 as FQNEAQ (reference sequence). Trimming at V came to 4 bases and at J to 0 bases, leaving 5 bases not matched to a gene. CDR3 amino acids: CASSSYRGLNTEAFF. The CDR3 DNA sequence: TGTGCCAGCAGCTCCTACAGGGGCCTGAACACTGAAGCTTTCTTT.

The rearrangement joins TRBV7-2 to TRBJ2-5, with TRBD2 as a possible D gene (5 bases). The CDR3 has 13 amino acids. V dropped 5 bases and J dropped 0 bases, with 7 bases sitting between them. Germline assignment: CDR1 SGHTA and CDR2 FQGNSA. CDR3: CASSRGNQETQYF. CDR3 nucleotides: TGTGCCAGCAGCCGGGGAAACCAAGAGACCCAGTACTTC.

V is TRBV29-1 and J is TRBJ2-3; D not resolved. Germline CDR1 and CDR2: SQVTM and ANQGSEA. The V and J ends lost 5 bases and 4 bases respectively, with 13 bases between them. The CDR3 loop spans 13 amino acids. CDR3 residues: CSVRPGSSDTQYF. The CDR3 DNA reads TGCAGCGTTCGGCCTGGGTCGTCAGATACGCAGTATTTT.

This chain joins TRBV5-6 and TRBJ2-7, with a tentative D call TRBD2 (5 bases). The CDR3 consists of 14 residues. V was cut by 0 bases and J by 1 base, with 8 bases left in between. Germline V CDR1 and CDR2: SGHDT, YYEEEE. CDR3 in amino acids: CASSLGSGSYEQYF. CDR3 in DNA: TGTGCCAGCAGCTTGGGATCGGGATCCTACGAGCAGTACTTC.

The chain carries TRBV4-2 and TRBJ1-2, with 7 bases that match TRBD1. The junction had 12 bases not matched to a gene; V was cut back by 1 base and J by 4 bases. CDR1 is LGHNA, CDR2 YNFKEQ, per germline. The CDR3 is 17 amino acids. The CDR3 region is CASSQGAGGDGGYGYTF. The CDR3, as DNA: TGTGCCAGCAGCCAAGGGGCAGGGGGAGATGGAGGCTATGGCTACACCTTC.